This TCR beta chain stems from a study of T cell responses to AZD1222 COVID-19 vaccine. Study-level findings and limits: Per reports, nearly half of all spike-specific TCRs target regions that are unmutated in variants. In a largely white British group with more females than males, clonal diversity was possibly underestimated.

With 0 bases removed from V and 8 bases from J, the gap between germline ends came to 20 bases. The CDR3 is 16 amino acids. Germline CDR1 reads SGHDT; CDR2 reads YYEEEE. Profiling relied on immunoSEQ multiplex PCR, and the TCRdb table lists in-frame clones only, not all of them. This table has 90,000 to 120,000 clones, about 90% appearing once. For this clone: No antigen is known for it.

The chain couples TRBV5-6 to TRBJ1-2; TRBD1 might be the D (5 bases). The receptor was isolated from an adult in good health. Sample: peripheral blood, taken on day 0 of AZD1222 vaccination. This CDR3 is CASSLEVAGLGGGYTF. CDR3 DNA sequence: TGTGCCAGCAGCTTGGAGGTGGCAGGCCTCGGGGGAGGCTACACCTTC.